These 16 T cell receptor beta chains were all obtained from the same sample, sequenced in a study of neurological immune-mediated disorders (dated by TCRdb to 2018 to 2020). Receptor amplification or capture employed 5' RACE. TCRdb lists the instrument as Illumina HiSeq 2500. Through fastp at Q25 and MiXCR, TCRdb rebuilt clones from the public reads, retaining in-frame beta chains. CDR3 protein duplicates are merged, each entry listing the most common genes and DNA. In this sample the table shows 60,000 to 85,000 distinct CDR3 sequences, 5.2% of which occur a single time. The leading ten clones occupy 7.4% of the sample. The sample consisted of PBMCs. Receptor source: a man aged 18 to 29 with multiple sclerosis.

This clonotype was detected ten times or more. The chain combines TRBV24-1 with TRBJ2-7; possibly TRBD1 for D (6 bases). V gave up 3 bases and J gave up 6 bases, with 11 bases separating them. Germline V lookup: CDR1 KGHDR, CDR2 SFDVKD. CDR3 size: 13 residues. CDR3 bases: TGTGCCACCAGTGATCCCCTCAGGGGCGAGCAGTACTTC. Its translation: CATSDPLRGEQYF.

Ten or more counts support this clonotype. The CDR3 loop is CSARGQGQYSNYGYTF. In DNA, the CDR3 is TGCAGTGCTAGAGGGCAGGGGCAATATTCTAACTATGGCTACACCTTC. J is TRBJ1-2 and V is TRBV20-1, with D possibly matching TRBD1 (6 bases). The CDR3 sequence is 16 residues long. V lost 1 base to trimming and J lost 0 bases, with 15 bases between them. CDR1 and CDR2 from the germline V gene are DFQATT and SNEGSKA (reference sequence).

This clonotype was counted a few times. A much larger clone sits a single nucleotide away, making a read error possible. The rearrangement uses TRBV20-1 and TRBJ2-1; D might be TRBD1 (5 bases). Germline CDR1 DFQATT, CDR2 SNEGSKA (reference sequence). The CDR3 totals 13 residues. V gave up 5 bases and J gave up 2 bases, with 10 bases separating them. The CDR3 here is CSAEDKTYNEQFF. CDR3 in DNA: TGCAGTGCTGAGGACAAGACCTACAATGAGCAGTTCTTC.

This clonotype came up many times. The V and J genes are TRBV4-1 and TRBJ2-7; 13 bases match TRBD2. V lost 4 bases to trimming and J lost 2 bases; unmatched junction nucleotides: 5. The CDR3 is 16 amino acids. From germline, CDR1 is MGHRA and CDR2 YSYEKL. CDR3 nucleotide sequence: TGCGCCAGCAGCCTCTCCGGGACTAGCGGGACCTACGAGCAGTACTTC. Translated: CASSLSGTSGTYEQYF.

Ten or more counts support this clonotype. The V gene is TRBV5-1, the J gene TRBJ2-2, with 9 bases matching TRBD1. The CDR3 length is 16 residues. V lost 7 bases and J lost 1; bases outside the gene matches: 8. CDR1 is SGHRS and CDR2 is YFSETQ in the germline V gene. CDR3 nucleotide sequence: TGCGCCAGCCGCAGATCGGGACAGGGGAACACCGGGGAGCTGTTTTTT. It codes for CASRRSGQGNTGELFF.

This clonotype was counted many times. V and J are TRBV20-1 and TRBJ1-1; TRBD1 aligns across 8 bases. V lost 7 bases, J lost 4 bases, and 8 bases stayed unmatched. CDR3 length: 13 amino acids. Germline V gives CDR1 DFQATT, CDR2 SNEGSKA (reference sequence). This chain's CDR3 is CSVNMDRVTEAFF. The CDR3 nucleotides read TGCAGTGTCAACATGGACAGGGTCACTGAAGCTTTCTTT.

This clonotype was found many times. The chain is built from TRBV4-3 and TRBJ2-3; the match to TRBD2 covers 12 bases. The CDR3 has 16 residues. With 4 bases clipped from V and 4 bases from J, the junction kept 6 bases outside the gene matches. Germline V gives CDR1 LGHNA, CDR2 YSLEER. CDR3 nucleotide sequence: TGCGCCAGCAGCCCCTCTAGCGGGAGGGCCGCAGATACGCAGTATTTT. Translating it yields CASSPSSGRAADTQYF.

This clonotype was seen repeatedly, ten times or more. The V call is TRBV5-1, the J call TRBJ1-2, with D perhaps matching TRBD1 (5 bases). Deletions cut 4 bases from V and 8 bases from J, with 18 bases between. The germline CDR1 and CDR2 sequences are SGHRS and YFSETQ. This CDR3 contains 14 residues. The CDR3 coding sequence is TGCGCCAGCAGCCTATGGTCGCCAGGGACGGGCTACACCTTC. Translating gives CASSLWSPGTGYTF.

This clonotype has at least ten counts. CDR3 DNA: TGCGCCAGCAGCCCCCGACAGGGGAGTACTGAAGCTTTCTTT. It yields the protein CASSPRQGSTEAFF. The chain joins TRBV5-1 to TRBJ1-1, with 8 nucleotides matching TRBD1. V shed 4 bases, J shed 5 bases, and the junction held 7 bases outside the gene matches. Germline lookup yields CDR1 SGHRS and CDR2 YFSETQ. The CDR3 totals 14 residues. The variable domain in full, with the rest retrieved from reference TRBV5-1 and TRBJ1-1, is KAGVTQTPRYLIKTRGQQVTLSCSPISGHRSVSWYQQTPGQGLQFLFEYFSETQRNKGNFPGRFSGRQFSNSRSEMNVSTLELGDSALYLCASSPRQGSTEAFFGQGTRLTVV.

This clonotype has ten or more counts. The CDR3 loop reads CATRGGTEAFF. CDR3 sequence (DNA): TGTGCCACTCGGGGGGGCACTGAAGCTTTCTTT. The gene calls are TRBV6-5 and TRBJ1-1; perhaps TRBD1 as D (5 bases). The ends were cut back, 10 bases at V and 4 bases at J, with 10 bases in the middle. The germline CDR1 and CDR2 sequences are MNHEY and SVGAGI. This CDR3 has 11 residues.

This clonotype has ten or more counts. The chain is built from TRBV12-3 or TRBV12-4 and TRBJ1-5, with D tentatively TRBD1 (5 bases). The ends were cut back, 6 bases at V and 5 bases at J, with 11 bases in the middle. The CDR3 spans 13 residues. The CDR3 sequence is CASSLTEDQPQHF. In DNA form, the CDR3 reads TGTGCCAGCAGCTTGACAGAAGATCAGCCCCAGCATTTT.

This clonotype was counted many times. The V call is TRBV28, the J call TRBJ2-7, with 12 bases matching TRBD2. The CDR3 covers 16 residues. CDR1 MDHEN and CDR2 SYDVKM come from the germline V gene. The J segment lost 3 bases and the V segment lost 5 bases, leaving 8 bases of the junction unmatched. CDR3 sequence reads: CASSPLTSGRFYEQYF. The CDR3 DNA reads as TGTGCCAGCAGTCCCCTTACTAGCGGGAGGTTCTACGAGCAGTACTTC.

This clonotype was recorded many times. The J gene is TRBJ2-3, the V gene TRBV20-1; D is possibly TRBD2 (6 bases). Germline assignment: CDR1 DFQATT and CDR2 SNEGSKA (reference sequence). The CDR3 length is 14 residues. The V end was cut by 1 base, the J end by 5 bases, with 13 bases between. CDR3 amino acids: CSARALTRGDTQYF. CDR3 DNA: TGCAGTGCTAGAGCCCTGACTAGAGGAGATACGCAGTATTTT.

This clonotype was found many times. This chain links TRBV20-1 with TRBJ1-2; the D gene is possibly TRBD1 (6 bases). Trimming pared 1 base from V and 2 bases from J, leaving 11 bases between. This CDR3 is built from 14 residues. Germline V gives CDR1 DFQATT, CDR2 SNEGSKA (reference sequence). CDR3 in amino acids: CSARANTGNYGYTF. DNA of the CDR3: TGCAGTGCTAGAGCAAATACAGGGAACTATGGCTACACCTTC.

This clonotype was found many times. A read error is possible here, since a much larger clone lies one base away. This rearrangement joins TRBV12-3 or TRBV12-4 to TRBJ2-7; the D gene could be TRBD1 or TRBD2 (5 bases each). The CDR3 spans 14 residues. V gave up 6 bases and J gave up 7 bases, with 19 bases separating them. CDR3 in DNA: TGTGCCAGCAGCCTAGGGACCTCCATGGGGGAGCAGTACTTC. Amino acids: CASSLGTSMGEQYF.

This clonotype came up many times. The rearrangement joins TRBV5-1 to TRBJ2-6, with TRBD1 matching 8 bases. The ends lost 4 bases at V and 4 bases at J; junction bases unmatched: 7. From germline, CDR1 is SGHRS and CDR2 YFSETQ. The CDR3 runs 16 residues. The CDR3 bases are TGCGCCAGCAGCCTGATAGGACAGGGAGGGGCCAACGTCCTGACTTTC. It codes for CASSLIGQGGANVLTF.